This T cell receptor beta chain is drawn from a study of T cells in Graves' hyperthyroidism and ophthalmopathy. TCR beta CDR3 sequences were amplified from RNA transcripts. During a first-round RT-PCR of the TCR CDR3, the HTBI primer set was used. TCRdb processed the multiplex PCR reads anew with MiXCR; each CDR3 protein has one entry. The profile covers about 640,000 distinct CDR3 sequences, with 20% appearing a single time and under 35% taken by the ten largest. Findings of the study overall: A 13 V-J model separated ophthalmopathy from stable hyperthyroidism.

Concerning this clonotype itself: Its specificity is unknown.

Germline V gives CDR1 SGDLS, CDR2 YYNGEE. CDR3 size: 13 residues. Trimming pared 0 bases from V and 8 bases from J, leaving 9 bases between. Ophthalmopathy cases met thresholds of Clinical Activity Score at least 3, NOSPECS grade at least 4 and duration under 3 months. Every diagnosis used clinical symptoms, serum thyroxine and TRAb, thyroid ultrasound and orbital computed tomography. Fresh peripheral blood, around 9.2 ml of it, supplied the PBMCs. V usage is TRBV9 and J usage is TRBJ2-4; the D is unclear. Sequencing was performed on blood. This clonotype originated in a man younger than 45 with Graves' ophthalmopathy. The CDR3 DNA sequence: TGTGCCAGCAGCGTAGATCCGAAGGACATTCAGTACTTC. It yields the protein CASSVDPKDIQYF.